This is a list of T cell receptor beta chains from one sample in a study of T-cell reconstitution after alpha-beta-depleted transplantation in children. MiXCR, applied by TCRdb to the PCR reads, yields one record per CDR3 protein. The sample records roughly 500,000 distinct CDR3 sequences, approximately 32% being singletons. The sequenced sample was PBMCs from the stem cell graft donor, obtained from the stem cell graft. These receptors all come from a human donor who donated a stem cell graft to a child with aplastic anemia. The conserved cysteine and the conserved F or W are not part of the CDR3 here. D genes are given only for firm matches.

V gene: TRBV7-2
D gene: TRBD1
CDR3 protein: ASSFRDRDTDTQY

V gene: TRBV19
D gene: .
CDR3 protein: ASSVRGVGAF

V gene: TRBV20-1
D gene: .
CDR3 protein: SSQRLGGYEQY

V gene: TRBV7-2
D gene: TRBD1
CDR3 protein: ASSSSQGASGNTIY

V gene: TRBV7-6
D gene: .
CDR3 protein: ASSGGVGANVLT

V gene: TRBV10-3
D gene: .
CDR3 protein: AISTGPRYGYT

V gene: TRBV20-1
D gene: .
CDR3 protein: SAEGYQETQY

V gene: TRBV20-1
D gene: TRBD2
CDR3 protein: SARRLAEVSYEQY

V gene: TRBV7-8
D gene: .
CDR3 protein: ASSPAMGMNQPQH

V gene: TRBV27
D gene: .
CDR3 protein: ASRSGGRTDTQY

V gene: TRBV28
D gene: .
CDR3 protein: ASSFIFSGNTIY

V gene: TRBV15
D gene: TRBD1
CDR3 protein: ATGGAGGINEKLF

V gene: TRBV19
D gene: .
CDR3 protein: ATKNTEAF

V gene: TRBV10-3
D gene: TRBD2
CDR3 protein: AISVAGVRYEQY

V gene: TRBV5-6
D gene: .
CDR3 protein: ASTRGLSTEAF

V gene: TRBV30
D gene: TRBD2
CDR3 protein: AWSETSGGSREY

V gene: TRBV9
D gene: .
CDR3 protein: ASSVEGFYGYT

V gene: TRBV9
D gene: .
CDR3 protein: ASSDGSGPPRAQY

V gene: TRBV11-1
D gene: .
CDR3 protein: ASSLVKSGEWGNQPQH

V gene: TRBV29-1
D gene: .
CDR3 protein: SVVAGTDTQY

V gene: TRBV30
D gene: TRBD2
CDR3 protein: AWTTVMGGGTQY

V gene: TRBV5-1
D gene: .
CDR3 protein: ASSLVSIREDEQF

V gene: TRBV12-3/TRBV12-4
D gene: TRBD2
CDR3 protein: ASGTTSGRAHEQY

V gene: TRBV29-1
D gene: TRBD2
CDR3 protein: SVLTSGYTGELF

V gene: TRBV2
D gene: .
CDR3 protein: ASLALASYEQY

V gene: TRBV6-5
D gene: .
CDR3 protein: ASSGGENTEAF

V gene: TRBV7-2
D gene: TRBD2
CDR3 protein: ASSFSGDPYNEQF

V gene: TRBV6-5
D gene: TRBD1
CDR3 protein: ASSYFGQGDEKLF

V gene: TRBV29-1
D gene: .
CDR3 protein: SVDGNTGELF

V gene: TRBV28
D gene: TRBD1
CDR3 protein: ASAGTGAYNEQF

V gene: TRBV12-3/TRBV12-4
D gene: .
CDR3 protein: ASSLPGPNQPQH

V gene: TRBV6-5
D gene: TRBD1
CDR3 protein: ASSYSATGIRATNEKLF

V gene: TRBV12-3/TRBV12-4
D gene: .
CDR3 protein: ASSPGGGLSYNEQF

V gene: TRBV27
D gene: .
CDR3 protein: ASSLFGVSTDTQY

V gene: TRBV29-1
D gene: .
CDR3 protein: SVDQPGRGRNEQF

V gene: TRBV5-1
D gene: TRBD1
CDR3 protein: ASSKNGQGIPGELF

V gene: TRBV4-3
D gene: TRBD1
CDR3 protein: ASSQDQGAGANVLT

V gene: TRBV6-2/TRBV6-3
D gene: TRBD1
CDR3 protein: ASRTGQGNGANVLT

V gene: TRBV13
D gene: .
CDR3 protein: ASRFRDSNNEQF

V gene: TRBV10-3
D gene: TRBD1
CDR3 protein: AISETGQGEKLF

V gene: TRBV18
D gene: TRBD2
CDR3 protein: ASSPSSQRESNGEQY

V gene: TRBV28
D gene: TRBD2
CDR3 protein: ASSLIAGAYEQY

V gene: TRBV7-8
D gene: TRBD1
CDR3 protein: ASSLVPPLWTGDNEQF

V gene: TRBV11-2
D gene: .
CDR3 protein: ASSPLPGMTNYGYT

V gene: TRBV6-5
D gene: .
CDR3 protein: ASSYTMGGGTEAF

V gene: TRBV30
D gene: .
CDR3 protein: AWRTEVGRETQY

V gene: TRBV19
D gene: TRBD1
CDR3 protein: ASSIQGDNGAF

V gene: TRBV6-1
D gene: TRBD1
CDR3 protein: ASTGQGALNTIY

V gene: TRBV5-1
D gene: .
CDR3 protein: ASSGGGMNTEAF

V gene: TRBV20-1
D gene: .
CDR3 protein: SARDREDLIDQPQH

V gene: TRBV6-6
D gene: .
CDR3 protein: ASTAINTEAF

V gene: TRBV5-1
D gene: .
CDR3 protein: ASSFSSSPDTQY

V gene: TRBV20-1
D gene: .
CDR3 protein: SATSTLGSNQPQH

V gene: TRBV29-1
D gene: .
CDR3 protein: SARSRWEEAF